This T cell receptor beta chain is from a study of blood T cells in healthy people across ages. The CDR3 covers 13 residues. The V end lost 1 base, the J end lost 8 bases, and 12 bases lay between the germline ends. The germline V gene has CDR1 SQVTM and CDR2 ANQGSEA. For the second PCR, which ran for roughly 6 to 12 cycles, a sample-barcoded 5' primer and a J-beta primer mix were used. One entry per CDR3 protein, called by TCRdb with MiXCR from the 5' RACE reads. In the table there are 1.5 million to 2 million distinct CDR3 sequences, almost 35% of which are singletons. The rearrangement joins TRBV29-1 to TRBJ2-1, with D hard to call. The sequence was obtained from a woman aged 25 to 39 in good health. Material for sequencing was blood. CDR3 coding DNA: TGCAGCGTTGAAGCGGCCCGAAACTATGAGCAGTTCTTC. It specifies CSVEAARNYEQFF.